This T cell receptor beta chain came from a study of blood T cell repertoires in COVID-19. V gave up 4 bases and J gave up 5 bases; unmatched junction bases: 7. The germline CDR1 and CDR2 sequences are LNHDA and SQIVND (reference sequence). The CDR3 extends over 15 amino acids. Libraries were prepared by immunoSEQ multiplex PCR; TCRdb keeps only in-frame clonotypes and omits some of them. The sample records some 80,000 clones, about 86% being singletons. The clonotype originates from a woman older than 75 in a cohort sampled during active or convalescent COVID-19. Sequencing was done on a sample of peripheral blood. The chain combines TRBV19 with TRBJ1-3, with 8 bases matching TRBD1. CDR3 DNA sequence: TGTGCCAGTAGTACCAGGACAGGGACACGAAACACCATATATTTT. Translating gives CASSTRTGTRNTIYF.